This T cell receptor (beta chain) derives from a study of identical twins. Study results and caveats: Zero-insertion analyses were open to partial confounding by invariant MAIT and iNKT cells. Models, which agreed with sharing between unrelated individuals, nonetheless underestimated the out-of-frame TCR alpha sharing seen in monozygotic twins. There was an excess of low generation probability in the out-of-frame alpha sequences that twins shared.

This clonotype has more than one count but fewer than ten. Its target is not known. Trimming stripped 0 bases from V and 2 bases from J, with 19 bases between. CDR3 length: 18 residues. MiXCR was run by TCRdb on the 5' RACE reads, yielding one entry per CDR3 protein. In the table there are around 1.7 million distinct CDR3 sequences, around a third of which are singletons. The TCR originated in a newborn girl in good health. The chain links TRBV12-3 or TRBV12-4 to TRBJ1-2; D is possibly TRBD1 (6 bases). Sequencing was performed on cord blood. The CDR3 loop reads CASSLALGGRGFNYGYTF. The CDR3 nucleotides are TGTGCCAGCAGTTTAGCCCTCGGGGGGAGGGGGTTCAACTATGGCTACACCTTC.